The clone carrying this T cell receptor beta chain occurred once. Its antigen is not identified. The data were taken from a study of cytomegalovirus exposure and HLA in healthy donors. Findings and limits, study-wide: Rarity characterized most TCR sequences, yet some public TCRs appeared in many donors. The listing of roughly 160 TCR beta chains classed them as cytomegalovirus-associated.

In germline, CDR1 is SGDLS, CDR2 YYNGEE. The V gene lost 2 bases and the J gene lost 4 bases, with 9 bases spanning the gap. The CDR3 extends over 13 amino acids. Repertoires were generated with immunoSEQ multiplex PCR, while TCRdb's copy carries only in-frame clones and drops some. The table records over 150,000 clones, 85% of them present only once. The specimen was PBMCs. The chain employs TRBV9 and TRBJ1-2, with D maybe TRBD1 (5 bases). The source of this sequence is a man aged 18 to 29 in good health and CMV-seropositive. CDR3 loop: CASSVRGLYGYTF. The CDR3 coding sequence is TGTGCCAGCAGCGTTAGGGGCCTCTATGGCTACACCTTC.